These 32 T cell receptor beta chains were all obtained from the same sample, sequenced in a study of CD8 T cells in ankylosing spondylitis. TCRdb reprocessed the 5' RACE reads with MiXCR, giving one entry per CDR3 protein. Of more than 60,000 distinct CDR3 sequences detected, about 6.2% appear once; the ten largest clones hold about 5%. Sequences were obtained from synovial fluid, either unsorted or a sorted T cell fraction (not recorded which). These TCRs come from a male donor with ankylosing spondylitis.

The chain combines TRBV12-3 or TRBV12-4 with TRBJ2-7; possibly TRBD2 for D (6 bases). The CDR3 covers 14 residues. V gave up 3 bases and J gave up 1 base, with 10 bases separating them. The CDR3 is CASSFGRGSYEQYF. The CDR3, as DNA: TGTGCCAGCAGTTTTGGGCGGGGATCCTACGAGCAGTACTTC.

The sample holds a few counts of this clonotype. Here the CDR3 DNA reads TGTGCCAGCGCATTAACTAGCGGGTTCTCAGATACGCAGTATTTT. Amino acid sequence: CASALTSGFSDTQYF. The rearrangement uses TRBV9 and TRBJ2-3, with TRBD2 matching 9 bases. Germline V CDR1 and CDR2: SGDLS, YYNGEE. J lost 4 bases, V lost 7 bases, and 10 bases had no gene match. There are 15 residues in the CDR3.

In its sample, this clonotype was seen many times. The V gene is TRBV12-3 or TRBV12-4, the J gene TRBJ2-3; 9 bases fit TRBD1. V shed 6 bases and J 2 bases; nucleotides not matched to a gene: 6. The CDR3 length is 15 residues. CDR3 in DNA: TGTGCCAGCAGCCTAGACAGGGGGGACACAGATACGCAGTATTTT. It is translated as CASSLDRGDTDTQYF.

This clonotype was counted between two and nine times. This rearrangement joins TRBV11-3 to TRBJ2-5; tentatively, D is TRBD1 (6 bases). Germline-derived CDR1 and CDR2 are SGHNT and YENEEA. V shed 2 bases and J shed 1 base, with 11 bases lying between them. The CDR3 runs to 15 residues. The CDR3 nucleotides are TGTGCCAGCAGCTTAAAATTAGGGGGCCAAGAGACCCAGTACTTC. Protein product: CASSLKLGGQETQYF.

This clonotype was picked up many times. The V call is TRBV2, the J call TRBJ2-7; 9 positions match TRBD1. V dropped 10 bases and J dropped 0; count of bases not matched to a gene: 10. CDR1 SNHLY and CDR2 FYNNEI come from the germline V gene. CDR3 length: 15 residues. The CDR3 loop is CAIVRDRVISYEQYF. The CDR3 DNA reads TGTGCCATCGTCCGGGACAGGGTTATCTCCTACGAGCAGTACTTC.

This clonotype was seen only a few times. The chain couples TRBV11-3 to TRBJ2-7; TRBD2 agrees at 10 bases. Unmatched junction bases numbered 13, after V lost 5 bases and J lost 3 bases. In germline, CDR1 is SGHNT, CDR2 YENEEA. This CDR3 is built from 17 residues. In DNA form, the CDR3 reads TGTGCCAGCAGCCCTCTTAACCCTAGCGGGAGAGTCTACGAGCAGTACTTC. Protein product: CASSPLNPSGRVYEQYF.

DNA for the CDR3: TGTGCCTGGTTCGCCCCGGAATATACGAACACCGGGGAGCTGTTTTTT. Translated, it gives CAWFAPEYTNTGELFF. The genes are TRBV30 and TRBJ2-2, with D unclear. V shed 5 bases and J shed 0 bases, with 16 bases lying between them. This CDR3 spans 16 amino acids. Germline lookup yields CDR1 GTSNPN and CDR2 SVGIG (reference sequence).

This clonotype was detected ten times or more. The chain employs TRBV5-1 and TRBJ2-1, with 9 bases lining up with TRBD1. The CDR3 is 15 residues long. Germline CDR1 reads SGHRS; CDR2 reads YFSETQ. With 0 bases clipped from V and 6 bases from J, the junction kept 4 bases outside the gene matches. CDR3 region: CASSLEQGAGNEQFF. CDR3 in DNA: TGCGCCAGCAGCTTGGAACAGGGGGCCGGCAATGAGCAGTTCTTC.

This clonotype was detected many times. This chain connects TRBV9 to TRBJ2-1, with 9 bases fitting TRBD2. This CDR3 spans 14 amino acids. The ends lost 7 bases at V and 3 bases at J; junction bases unmatched: 5. Per the germline V gene, CDR1 is SGDLS and CDR2 is YYNGEE. The CDR3 loop is CASGRLADYNEQFF. The DNA of the CDR3 is TGTGCCAGCGGGAGACTAGCGGACTACAATGAGCAGTTCTTC.

The V gene is TRBV19, the J gene TRBJ2-1; D unresolved. Germline loops: CDR1 LNHDA, CDR2 SQIVND (reference sequence). CDR3 length: 14 amino acids. Trimming left V 5 bases short and J 4 bases short, with 12 bases between. CDR3 sequence (DNA): TGTGCCAGTAGTTTTTTGGGGTCGTACAATGAGCAGTTCTTC. Translated, it gives CASSFLGSYNEQFF.

This clonotype has a count of ten or more. The chain joins TRBV7-2 to TRBJ1-2, with no clear D. The V end lost 1 base, the J end lost 4 bases, and 10 bases lay between the germline ends. Germline CDR1 and CDR2: SGHTA and FQGNSA. This CDR3 has 14 amino acids. CDR3 loop: CASSLEVLSYGYTF. The DNA of the CDR3 is TGTGCCAGCAGCTTAGAGGTCCTTAGCTATGGCTACACCTTC.

V gene TRBV6-5 combines with J gene TRBJ1-4, with D perhaps TRBD1 (5 bases). V lost 2 bases and J 10 bases, leaving 20 bases between the germline ends. CDR3 length equals 16 residues. Germline loops: CDR1 MNHEY, CDR2 SVGAGI. The CDR3 spells CASSYGGTFSGGKLFF. The CDR3 nucleotides are TGTGCCAGCAGTTACGGAGGGACGTTCTCTGGAGGAAAACTGTTTTTT.

The chain combines TRBV28 with TRBJ2-7, with D possibly TRBD1 on 6 matching bases. The CDR3 covers 16 residues. Deletions cut 7 bases from V and 5 bases from J, with 24 bases between. CDR1 is MDHEN and CDR2 is SYDVKM in the germline V gene. The CDR3 DNA reads TGTGCCAGCAAATGGGGCGATCAGGGGTATAGGGACGAGCAGTACTTC. It specifies CASKWGDQGYRDEQYF.

A few counts support this clonotype. V and J are TRBV19 and TRBJ2-3; D is possibly TRBD1 (5 bases). V was shortened by 6 bases and J by 3 bases, with 10 bases between the two germline ends. The germline gives CDR1 LNHDA, CDR2 SQIVND (reference sequence). This CDR3 has 13 residues. CDR3 nucleotide sequence: TGTGCCAGTAGCCCCAGGGAAACAGATACGCAGTATTTT. It codes for CASSPRETDTQYF. The full variable domain, with the rest looked up from reference TRBV19 and TRBJ2-3, is DGGITQSPKYLFRKEGQNVTLSCEQNLNHDAMYWYRQDPGQGLRLIYYSQIVNDFQKGDIAEGYSVSREKKESFPLTVTSAQKNPTAFYLCASSPRETDTQYFGPGTRLTVL.

This clonotype has more than one count but fewer than ten. V and J are TRBV28 and TRBJ2-3; D might be TRBD2 (5 bases). Germline V gene sequence: CDR1 MDHEN, CDR2 SYDVKM. V was cut by 2 bases and J by 1 base, with 19 bases left in between. The CDR3 loop spans 18 amino acids. This CDR3 reads CASSLPSARGVRTDTQYF. The CDR3, as DNA: TGTGCCAGCAGTTTACCCTCGGCTCGGGGAGTGCGCACAGATACGCAGTATTTT.

In its sample, this clonotype was seen many times. The chain joins TRBV11-3 to TRBJ2-3; D is unresolved. Germline CDR1 SGHNT, CDR2 YENEEA. The CDR3 sequence is 11 residues long. Deletions cut 3 bases from V and 6 bases from J, with 4 bases between. The CDR3 region is CASSFGDTQYF. CDR3 in DNA: TGTGCCAGCAGCTTTGGGGATACGCAGTATTTT.

This chain joins TRBV15 and TRBJ2-2; no clear D. Germline-derived CDR1 and CDR2 are LNHNV and YYDKDF (reference sequence). There are 12 residues in the CDR3. The ends were cut back, 4 bases at V and 4 bases at J, with 4 bases in the middle. CDR3 region: CATSTTTGELFF. For the CDR3, the DNA is TGTGCCACCAGCACCACCACCGGGGAGCTGTTTTTT.

This clonotype was observed at least ten times. V and J are TRBV5-1 and TRBJ2-7, with a possible D match to TRBD2 (6 bases). Germline-derived CDR1 and CDR2 are SGHRS and YFSETQ. The germline V and J ends were trimmed by 4 bases and 3 bases, with 20 bases remaining between them. This CDR3 has 16 amino acids. The DNA of the CDR3 is TGCGCCAGCAGCGTTGGGGGAGCGGGCTTGGTCTACGAGCAGTACTTC. This translates into CASSVGGAGLVYEQYF.

This clonotype was picked up many times. The chain couples TRBV5-1 to TRBJ1-1; a weak D match, TRBD1 (6 bases). V was trimmed by 3 bases and J by 3 bases, leaving 12 bases between them. This CDR3 is built from 14 residues. Germline V gene lookup returns CDR1 SGHRS and CDR2 YFSETQ. The CDR3 protein is CASSWTDADTEAFF. The CDR3 DNA follows: TGCGCCAGCAGCTGGACAGACGCGGACACTGAAGCTTTCTTT.

CDR3 in amino acids: CASSKEDSAYNEQFF. Here the CDR3 DNA reads TGTGCCAGCAGCAAAGAGGATAGCGCCTACAATGAGCAGTTCTTC. This chain uses TRBV21-1 with TRBJ2-1. TRBV21-1 is a pseudogene. The CDR3 is 15 residues long.

This chain links TRBV29-1 with TRBJ1-1; 7 bases match TRBD1. Trimming at V came to 7 bases and at J to 1 base, leaving 9 bases not matched to a gene. The CDR3 contains 14 residues. From germline, CDR1 is SQVTM and CDR2 ANQGSEA. The CDR3 DNA sequence: TGCAGCGCCCGGCTGTGGACAGGGAACACTGAAGCTTTCTTT. Protein: CSARLWTGNTEAFF.

This clonotype was seen ten or more times. The chain joins TRBV7-2 to TRBJ1-2; TRBD1 might be the D (6 bases). Trimming shortened V by 5 bases and J by 7 bases, and 17 bases separated the two germline ends. This CDR3 is 14 amino acids long. Germline CDR1 reads SGHTA; CDR2 reads FQGNSA. CDR3 region: CASSQYRERSGYTF. In DNA form, the CDR3 reads TGTGCCAGCAGCCAATACAGGGAGCGGAGTGGCTACACCTTC.

This clonotype appeared a few times. The rearrangement joins TRBV27 to TRBJ1-4; D might be TRBD1 (6 bases). The CDR3 extends over 14 amino acids. V lost 3 bases to trimming and J lost 7 bases, with 12 bases between them. Germline V lookup: CDR1 MNHEY, CDR2 SMNVEV (reference sequence). CDR3 residues: CASSFWGRGEKLFF. DNA of the CDR3: TGTGCCAGCAGTTTCTGGGGGCGCGGTGAAAAACTGTTTTTT.

The rearrangement uses TRBV6-2 or TRBV6-3 and TRBJ1-6, with a tentative D call TRBD1 (6 bases). From germline, CDR1 is MNHEY and CDR2 SVGEGT. The CDR3 has 14 residues. Trimming took 5 bases from V and 7 from J, leaving 12 bases between them. In nucleotides, the CDR3 is TGTGCCAGCAGTCCCCGGGACACCAATTCACCCCTCCACTTT. Its protein is CASSPRDTNSPLHF.

This clonotype was observed a handful of times. The rearrangement joins TRBV19 to TRBJ2-7; tentatively, D is TRBD1 or TRBD2 (5 bases each). From germline, CDR1 is LNHDA and CDR2 SQIVND (reference sequence). The CDR3 has 16 amino acids. V was shortened by 0 bases and J by 3 bases, with 15 bases between the two germline ends. The CDR3: CASSIDRGLRGYEQYF. CDR3 nucleotide sequence: TGTGCCAGTAGTATAGATCGGGGCTTACGGGGCTACGAGCAGTACTTC. Full variable domain (rest looked up from reference TRBV19 and TRBJ2-7): DGGITQSPKYLFRKEGQNVTLSCEQNLNHDAMYWYRQDPGQGLRLIYYSQIVNDFQKGDIAEGYSVSREKKESFPLTVTSAQKNPTAFYLCASSIDRGLRGYEQYFGPGTRLTVT.

This clonotype was observed at least ten times. Its ends do not fully match the called genes, so a read error is possible. The gene calls are TRBV5-6 and TRBJ2-5; 10 bases agree with TRBD1. Looked up from germline, CDR1 is SGHDT and CDR2 is YYEEEE. The CDR3 consists of 16 residues. The CDR3 reads CASSLGWGQGLETQYF. DNA for the CDR3: TGTGCCAGCAGTTTGGGGTGGGGACAGGGGCTGGAGACCCAGTACTTC.

This clonotype has at least ten counts. J is TRBJ2-5 and V is TRBV9; TRBD2 matches at 9 bases. After removal of 3 bases from V and 3 bases from J, the junction contained 12 bases not matched to a gene. The CDR3 sequence is 17 residues long. Germline V lookup: CDR1 SGDLS, CDR2 YYNGEE. CDR3 sequence: CASSAGVTSGAKETQYF. The CDR3 DNA sequence: TGTGCCAGCAGCGCAGGGGTGACTAGCGGAGCTAAAGAGACCCAGTACTTC.

This clonotype was recorded many times. This chain links TRBV6-1 with TRBJ2-5; D is undetermined. Germline CDR1 MNHNS, CDR2 SASEGT. V lost 7 bases and J lost 2, with 14 bases in between. The CDR3 has 14 amino acids. The CDR3 DNA follows: TGTGCCAGCAAGAAAACGGCAGCTCAAGAGACCCAGTACTTC. This encodes CASKKTAAQETQYF.

The chain has TRBV24-1 and TRBJ2-3; D is perhaps TRBD1 (5 bases). The germline V gene has CDR1 KGHDR and CDR2 SFDVKD. This CDR3 is built from 13 residues. V was clipped by 9 bases and J by 2 bases, with 11 bases between them. The CDR3 nucleotides read TGTGCCACCTCTCAGGGCAACACAGATACGCAGTATTTT. It is translated as CATSQGNTDTQYF.

In this sample, this clonotype turned up many times. J is TRBJ2-1 and V is TRBV29-1, with 9 bases identical to TRBD1. The V segment lost 4 bases and the J segment 15 bases; nucleotides outside the gene matches: 10. The CDR3 contains 12 residues. Germline loops: CDR1 SQVTM, CDR2 ANQGSEA. CDR3 DNA sequence: TGCAGCGTTGCCTCAGGACAGGGGACTCTGTTCTTC. Its protein product is CSVASGQGTLFF.

The chain recombines TRBV4-1 with TRBJ2-3; 8 bases map to TRBD2. This CDR3 contains 16 residues. The J segment lost 1 base and the V segment lost 2 bases, leaving 5 bases of the junction unmatched. Germline assignment: CDR1 MGHRA and CDR2 YSYEKL. The CDR3 region is CASSQRTSGRTDTQYF. CDR3 in DNA: TGCGCCAGCAGCCAAAGAACTAGCGGACGCACAGATACGCAGTATTTT.

This clonotype has ten or more counts. CDR3 sequence reads: CASEPGSHNEQFF. The CDR3 DNA reads TGTGCCAGCGAACCCGGCAGTCACAATGAGCAGTTCTTC. The chain combines TRBV7-9 with TRBJ2-1; unclear D gene. There are 13 residues in the CDR3. V lost 8 bases and J lost 5, with 13 bases in between. Germline V lookup: CDR1 SEHNR, CDR2 FQNEAQ (reference sequence).